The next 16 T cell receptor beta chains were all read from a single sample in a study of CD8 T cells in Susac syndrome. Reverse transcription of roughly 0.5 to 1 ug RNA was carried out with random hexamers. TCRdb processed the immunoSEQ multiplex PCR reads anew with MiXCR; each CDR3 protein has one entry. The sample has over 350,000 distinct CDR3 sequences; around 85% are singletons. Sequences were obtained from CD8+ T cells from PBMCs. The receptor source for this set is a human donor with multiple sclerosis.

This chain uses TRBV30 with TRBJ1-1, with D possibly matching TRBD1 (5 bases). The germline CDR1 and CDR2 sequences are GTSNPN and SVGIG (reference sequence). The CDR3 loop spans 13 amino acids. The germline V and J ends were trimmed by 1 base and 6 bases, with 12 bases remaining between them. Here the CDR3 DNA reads TGTGCCTGGAGTGGGGACGCGGCTCCTGAAGCTTTCTTT. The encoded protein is CAWSGDAAPEAFF.

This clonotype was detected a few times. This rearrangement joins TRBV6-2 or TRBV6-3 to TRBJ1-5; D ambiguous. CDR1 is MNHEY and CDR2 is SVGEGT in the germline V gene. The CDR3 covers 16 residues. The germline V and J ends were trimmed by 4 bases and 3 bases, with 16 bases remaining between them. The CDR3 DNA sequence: TGTGCCAGCAGTTTCCAGGCTCCGGCGGCCAATCAGCCCCAGCATTTT. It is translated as CASSFQAPAANQPQHF.

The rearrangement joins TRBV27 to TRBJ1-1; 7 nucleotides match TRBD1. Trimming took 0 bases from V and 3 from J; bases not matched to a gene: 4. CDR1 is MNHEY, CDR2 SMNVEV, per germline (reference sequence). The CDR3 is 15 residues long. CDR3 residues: CASSLSLQGYTEAFF. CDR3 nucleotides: TGTGCCAGCAGTTTATCCTTACAGGGGTACACTGAAGCTTTCTTT.

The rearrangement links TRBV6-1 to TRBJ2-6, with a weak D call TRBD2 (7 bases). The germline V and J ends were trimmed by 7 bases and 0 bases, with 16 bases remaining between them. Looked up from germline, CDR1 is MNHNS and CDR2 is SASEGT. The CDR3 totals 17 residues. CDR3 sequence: CASNKRGGTSGANVLTF. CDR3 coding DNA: TGTGCCAGCAATAAAAGGGGGGGAACCTCTGGGGCCAACGTCCTGACTTTC.

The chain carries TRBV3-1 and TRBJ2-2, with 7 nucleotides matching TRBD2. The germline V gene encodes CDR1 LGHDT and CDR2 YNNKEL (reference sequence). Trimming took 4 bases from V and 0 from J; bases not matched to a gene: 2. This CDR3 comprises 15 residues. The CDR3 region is CASSPGGTNTGELFF. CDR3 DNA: TGTGCCAGCAGCCCCGGGGGGACGAACACCGGGGAGCTGTTTTTT.

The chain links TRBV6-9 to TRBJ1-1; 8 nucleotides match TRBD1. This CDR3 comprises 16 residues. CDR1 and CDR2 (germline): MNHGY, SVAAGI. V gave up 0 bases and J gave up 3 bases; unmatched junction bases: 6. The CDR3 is CASSYSQDRVDTEAFF. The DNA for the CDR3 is TGTGCCAGCAGTTATTCCCAGGACAGGGTGGACACTGAAGCTTTCTTT.

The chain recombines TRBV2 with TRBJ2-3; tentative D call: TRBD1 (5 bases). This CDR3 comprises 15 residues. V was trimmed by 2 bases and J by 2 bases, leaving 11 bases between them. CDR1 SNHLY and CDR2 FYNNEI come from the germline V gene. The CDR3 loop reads CASSEPQDTTDTQYF. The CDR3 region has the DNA TGTGCCAGCAGTGAACCACAGGACACCACAGATACGCAGTATTTT. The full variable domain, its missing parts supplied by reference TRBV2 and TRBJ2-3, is EPEVTQTPSHQVTQMGQEVILRCVPISNHLYFYWYRQILGQKVEFLVSFYNNEISEKSEIFDDQFSVERPDGSNFTLKIRSTKLEDSAMYFCASSEPQDTTDTQYFGPGTRLTVL.

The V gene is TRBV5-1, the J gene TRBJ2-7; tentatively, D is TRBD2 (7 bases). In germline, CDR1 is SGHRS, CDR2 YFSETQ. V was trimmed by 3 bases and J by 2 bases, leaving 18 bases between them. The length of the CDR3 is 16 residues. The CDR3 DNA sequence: TGCGCCAGCAGCTCACCCCCCGCGGGGGCGACCTACGAGCAGTACTTC. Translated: CASSSPPAGATYEQYF.

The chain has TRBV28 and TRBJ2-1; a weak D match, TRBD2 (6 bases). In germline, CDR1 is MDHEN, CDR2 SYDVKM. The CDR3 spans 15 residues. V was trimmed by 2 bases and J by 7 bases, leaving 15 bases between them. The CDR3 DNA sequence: TGTGCCAGCAGTTTAAAGGGACTCATCAGGAATGAGCAGTTCTTC. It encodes CASSLKGLIRNEQFF.

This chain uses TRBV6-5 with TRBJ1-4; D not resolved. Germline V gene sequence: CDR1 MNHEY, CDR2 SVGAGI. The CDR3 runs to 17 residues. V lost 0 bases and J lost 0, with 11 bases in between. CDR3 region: CASSYSGFPATNEKLFF. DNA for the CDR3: TGTGCCAGCAGTTACTCCGGCTTTCCCGCAACTAATGAAAAACTGTTTTTT.

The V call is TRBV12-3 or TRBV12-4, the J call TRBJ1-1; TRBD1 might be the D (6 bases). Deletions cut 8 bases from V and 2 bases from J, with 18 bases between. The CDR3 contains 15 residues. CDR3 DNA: TGTGCCAGCGGAGGGGGGAACTTTATTAACACTGAAGCTTTCTTT. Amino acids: CASGGGNFINTEAFF.

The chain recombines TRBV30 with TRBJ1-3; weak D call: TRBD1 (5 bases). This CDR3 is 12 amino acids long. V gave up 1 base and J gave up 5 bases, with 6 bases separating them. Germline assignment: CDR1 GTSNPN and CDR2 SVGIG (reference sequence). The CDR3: CAWSGTRNTIYF. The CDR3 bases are TGTGCCTGGAGTGGGACAAGAAACACCATATATTTT. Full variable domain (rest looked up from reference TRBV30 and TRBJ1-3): SQTIHQWPATLVQPVGSPLSLECTVEGTSNPNLYWYRQAAGRGLQLLFYSVGIGQISSEVPQNLSASRPQDRQFILSSKKLLLSDSGFYLCAWSGTRNTIYFGEGSWLTVV.

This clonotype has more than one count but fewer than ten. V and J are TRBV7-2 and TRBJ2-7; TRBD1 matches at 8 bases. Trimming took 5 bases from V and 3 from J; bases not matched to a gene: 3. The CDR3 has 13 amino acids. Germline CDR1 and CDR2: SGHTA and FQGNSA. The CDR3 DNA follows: TGTGCCAGCAGCATGGACAGGGACTACGAGCAGTACTTC. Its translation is CASSMDRDYEQYF. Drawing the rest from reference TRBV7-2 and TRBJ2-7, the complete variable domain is GAGVSQSPSNKVTEKGKDVELRCDPISGHTALYWYRQSLGQGLEFLIYFQGNSAPDKSGLPSDRFSAERTGGSVSTLTIQRTQQEDSAVYLCASSMDRDYEQYFGPGTRLTVT.

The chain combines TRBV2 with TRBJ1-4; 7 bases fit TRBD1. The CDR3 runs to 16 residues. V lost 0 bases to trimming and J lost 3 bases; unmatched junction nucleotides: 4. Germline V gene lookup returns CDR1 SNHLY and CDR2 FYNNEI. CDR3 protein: CASSEAEGAANEKLFF. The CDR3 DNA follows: TGTGCCAGCAGTGAAGCAGAGGGGGCAGCTAATGAAAAACTGTTTTTT.

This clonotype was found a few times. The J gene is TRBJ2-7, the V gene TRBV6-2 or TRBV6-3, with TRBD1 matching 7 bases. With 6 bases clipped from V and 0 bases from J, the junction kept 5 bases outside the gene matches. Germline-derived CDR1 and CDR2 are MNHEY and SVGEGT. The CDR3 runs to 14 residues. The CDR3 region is CASSRRQGSYEQYF. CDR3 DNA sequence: TGTGCCAGCAGCCGAAGACAGGGCTCCTACGAGCAGTACTTC.

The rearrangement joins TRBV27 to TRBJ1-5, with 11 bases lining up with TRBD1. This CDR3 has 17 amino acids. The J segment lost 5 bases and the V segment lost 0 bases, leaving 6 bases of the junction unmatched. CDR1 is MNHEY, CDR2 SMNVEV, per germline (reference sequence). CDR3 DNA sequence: TGTGCCAGCAGTTTATCAGGACAGGGGGCGGGGGATCAGCCCCAGCATTTT. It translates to CASSLSGQGAGDQPQHF.